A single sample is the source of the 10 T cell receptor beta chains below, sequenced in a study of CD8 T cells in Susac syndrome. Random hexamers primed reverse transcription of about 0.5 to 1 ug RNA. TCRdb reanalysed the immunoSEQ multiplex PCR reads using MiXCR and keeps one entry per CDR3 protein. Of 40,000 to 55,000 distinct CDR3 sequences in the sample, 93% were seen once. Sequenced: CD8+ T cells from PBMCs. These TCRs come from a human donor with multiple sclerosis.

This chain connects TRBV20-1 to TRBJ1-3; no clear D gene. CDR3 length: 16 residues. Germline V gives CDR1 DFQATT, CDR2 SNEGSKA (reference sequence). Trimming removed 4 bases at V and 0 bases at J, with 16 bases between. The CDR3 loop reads CSATFPGDISGNTIYF. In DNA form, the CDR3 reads TGCAGTGCTACGTTTCCGGGAGACATCTCTGGAAACACCATATATTTT.

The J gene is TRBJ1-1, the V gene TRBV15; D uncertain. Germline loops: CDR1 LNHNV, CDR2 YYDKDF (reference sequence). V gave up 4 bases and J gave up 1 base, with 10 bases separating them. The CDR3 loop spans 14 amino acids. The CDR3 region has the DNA TGTGCCACCAGCATAACTGGCCCGAACACTGAAGCTTTCTTT. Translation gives CATSITGPNTEAFF.

The CDR3 DNA is TGCAGTGCTAGAGATCAGTCACCCTACGAGCAGTACTTC. Translation gives CSARDQSPYEQYF. The chain joins TRBV20-1 to TRBJ2-7; D gene ambiguous. Germline CDR1 is DFQATT and CDR2 is SNEGSKA (reference sequence). CDR3 length: 13 amino acids. Trimming took 0 bases from V and 2 from J, leaving 8 bases between them.

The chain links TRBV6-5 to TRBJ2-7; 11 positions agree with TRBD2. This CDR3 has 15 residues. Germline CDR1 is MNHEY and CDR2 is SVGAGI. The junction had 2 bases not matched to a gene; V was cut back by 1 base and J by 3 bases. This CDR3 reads CASSYLAGGHYEQYF. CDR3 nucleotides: TGTGCCAGCAGTTACTTAGCGGGGGGGCACTACGAGCAGTACTTC.

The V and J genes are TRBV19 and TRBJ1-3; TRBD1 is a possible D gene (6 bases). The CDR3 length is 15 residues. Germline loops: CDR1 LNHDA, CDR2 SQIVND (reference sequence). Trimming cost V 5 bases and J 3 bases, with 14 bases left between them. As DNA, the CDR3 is TGTGCCAGTAGTGCCGGACAGTACAATGGAAACACCATATATTTT. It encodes CASSAGQYNGNTIYF.

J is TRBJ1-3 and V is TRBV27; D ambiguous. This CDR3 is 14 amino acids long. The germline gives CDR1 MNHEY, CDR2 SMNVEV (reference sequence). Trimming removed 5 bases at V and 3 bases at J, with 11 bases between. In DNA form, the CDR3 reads TGTGCCAGCAGTGCCGGGAGGAGTGGAAACACCATATATTTT. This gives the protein CASSAGRSGNTIYF.

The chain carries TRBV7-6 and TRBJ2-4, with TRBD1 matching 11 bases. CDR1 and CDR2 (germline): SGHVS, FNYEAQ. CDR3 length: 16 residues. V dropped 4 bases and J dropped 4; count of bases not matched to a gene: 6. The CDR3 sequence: CASSSLDRGLKNIQYF. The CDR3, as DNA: TGTGCCAGCAGCTCCTTGGACAGGGGGCTTAAAAACATTCAGTACTTC.

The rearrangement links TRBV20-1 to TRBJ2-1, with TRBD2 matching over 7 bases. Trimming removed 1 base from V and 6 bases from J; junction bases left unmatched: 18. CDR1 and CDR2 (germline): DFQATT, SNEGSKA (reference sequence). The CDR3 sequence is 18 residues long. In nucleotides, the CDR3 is TGCAGTGCTAGAGTGGTCCTTCGGGCGGGGGTAGACCCCAATGAGCAGTTCTTC. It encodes CSARVVLRAGVDPNEQFF.

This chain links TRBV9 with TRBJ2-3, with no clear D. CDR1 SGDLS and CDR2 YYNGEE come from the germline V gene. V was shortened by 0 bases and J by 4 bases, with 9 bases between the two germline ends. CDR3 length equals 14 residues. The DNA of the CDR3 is TGTGCCAGCAGCGTAGCGTTGGGATCAGATACGCAGTATTTT. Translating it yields CASSVALGSDTQYF.

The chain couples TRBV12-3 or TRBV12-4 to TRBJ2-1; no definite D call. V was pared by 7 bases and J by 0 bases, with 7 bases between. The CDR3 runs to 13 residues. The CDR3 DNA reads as TGTGCCAGCACAATCTTCTCCTACAATGAGCAGTTCTTC. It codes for CASTIFSYNEQFF.